This T cell receptor beta chain stems from a study of T cells in localized non-small cell lung cancer. Study-level findings and limits: The study found T cell clonality highest in uninvolved adjacent lung, above tumor.

Method: immunoSEQ multiplex PCR; TCRdb's copy keeps in-frame clones and lacks some. The table lists roughly 30,000 clones, approximately 90% of them singletons. From germline, CDR1 is MNHEY and CDR2 SVGAGI. Deletions cut 4 bases from V and 3 bases from J, with 9 bases between. There are 14 residues in the CDR3. As to this clone: The antigen remains undetermined.

The chain carries TRBV6-5 and TRBJ1-4; D is perhaps TRBD1 (5 bases). The sequence came from a woman aged 40 to 75 with stage III lung adenocarcinoma. The specimen comprised peripheral blood mononuclear cells, sampled before any cancer treatment. CDR3 nucleotides: TGTGCCAGCAGTTCCGGGACGGCTAATGAAAAACTGTTTTTT. This sequence encodes CASSSGTANEKLFF.